This T cell receptor (beta chain) stems from a study of PD-1 blockade in classical Hodgkin lymphoma. Libraries were prepared by immunoSEQ multiplex PCR; TCRdb keeps only in-frame clonotypes and omits some of them. The profile shows under 15,000 clones, roughly four fifths of them singletons. CDR1 LNHDA and CDR2 SQIVND come from the germline V gene (reference sequence). This CDR3 has 14 residues. Trimming removed 0 bases at V and 8 bases at J, with 10 bases between. All patients relapsed after autologous stem cell transplantation, and brentuximab vedotin exposure varied. The V and J genes are TRBV19 and TRBJ1-4; no firm D call. The sample here was peripheral blood mononuclear cells (PBMCs), taken at baseline. The TCR was taken from a human donor with classical Hodgkin lymphoma. In DNA form, the CDR3 reads TGTGCCAGTAGTATAGAAAAGGGAGGGGAAAAACTGTTTTTT. It encodes CASSIEKGGEKLFF.